These 11 T cell receptor beta chains were sequenced from one sample in a study of blood T cell repertoires in COVID-19. Sequencing used immunoSEQ multiplex PCR; TCRdb keeps in-frame clones, though not all of them. The sample gives under 200,000 clones, around 83% of which show up once; less than 6.5% is in the top ten. Material for sequencing was peripheral blood. Source of these receptors: a woman in her fifties or sixties with COVID-19, enrolled during active disease.

The V gene is TRBV3-1 (or the pseudogene TRBV3-2), the J gene TRBJ2-7; D may be TRBD1 (5 bases). CDR3 length equals 15 residues. Germline-derived CDR1 and CDR2 are LGHDT and YNNKEL (reference sequence). The germline V and J ends were trimmed by 2 bases and 2 bases, with 13 bases remaining between them. The CDR3 reads CASSQIRAGTYEQYF. DNA for the CDR3: TGTGCCAGCAGCCAAATCAGGGCTGGGACCTACGAGCAGTACTTC.

The V gene is TRBV5-1, the J gene TRBJ2-7; tentative D call: TRBD1 (6 bases). CDR3 size: 11 residues. Germline V gene data show CDR1 as SGHRS and CDR2 as YFSETQ. The ends were cut back, 0 bases at V and 12 bases at J, with 10 bases in the middle. CDR3 region: CASSLDRETYF. The CDR3 DNA reads TGCGCCAGCAGCTTGGACAGGGAGACGTACTTC.

The chain has TRBV6-6 and TRBJ1-1, with D possibly being TRBD1 (5 bases). The V gene's germline CDR1 is MNHNY and CDR2 SVGAGI (reference sequence). The CDR3 has 14 amino acids. V lost 0 bases and J 5 bases, leaving 10 bases between the germline ends. Written as DNA, the CDR3 is TGTGCCAGCAGTTACTCCATGGAGGGGACTGAAGCTTTCTTT. It codes for CASSYSMEGTEAFF.

This chain uses TRBV6-2 or TRBV6-3 with TRBJ2-3, with D tentatively TRBD1 (5 bases). V was shortened by 4 bases and J by 1 base, with 12 bases between the two germline ends. The germline gives CDR1 MNHEY, CDR2 SVGEGT. The CDR3 is 15 residues long. Written as DNA, the CDR3 is TGTGCCAGCAGTTCAGGAACAGGTGGCACAGATACGCAGTATTTT. Translation: CASSSGTGGTDTQYF.

The DNA for the CDR3 is TGTGCCAGCAGCCAGACAGGCCTCGTTGGCTACACCTTC. Protein product: CASSQTGLVGYTF. This sequence joins TRBV6-5 and TRBJ1-2, with a possible D match to TRBD1 (6 bases). The CDR3 covers 13 residues. The V and J ends lost 6 bases and 7 bases respectively, with 15 bases between them. CDR1 is MNHEY and CDR2 is SVGAGI in the germline V gene.

This clone was recorded only once. The chain carries TRBV6-5 and TRBJ2-1; 8 bases are shared with TRBD1. This CDR3 has 15 residues. CDR1 MNHEY and CDR2 SVGAGI come from the germline V gene. V was pared by 6 bases and J by 7 bases, with 11 bases of the junction left unmatched. The CDR3: CASSLDQGAWNEQFF. DNA of the CDR3: TGTGCCAGCAGCCTAGACCAGGGGGCTTGGAATGAGCAGTTCTTC.

The J gene is TRBJ2-1, the V gene TRBV28; TRBD1 aligns across 10 bases. From germline, CDR1 is MDHEN and CDR2 SYDVKM. This CDR3 contains 18 residues. Trimming at V came to 2 bases and at J to 3 bases, leaving 10 bases not matched to a gene. The DNA for the CDR3 is TGTGCCAGCAGTTTAAGACAGGGGGCGCCGACCCTCTACAATGAGCAGTTCTTC. Its translation is CASSLRQGAPTLYNEQFF.

This clone has only a few counts. The gene calls are TRBV11-3 and TRBJ1-1; the D is unclear. Deletions cut 2 bases from V and 6 bases from J, with 4 bases between. The CDR3 is 11 residues long. Germline V gene lookup returns CDR1 SGHNT and CDR2 YENEEA. CDR3: CASSLRSEAFF. CDR3 DNA: TGTGCCAGCAGCTTACGGTCTGAAGCTTTCTTT. Looking up the rest from reference TRBV11-3 and TRBJ1-1 gives the full variable domain: EAGVVQSPRYKIIEKKQPVAFWCNPISGHNTLYWYLQNLGQGPELLIRYENEEAVDDSQLPKDRFSAERLKGVDSTLKIQPAELGDSAVYLCASSLRSEAFFGQGTRLTVV.

This chain links TRBV14 with TRBJ2-3, with a possible D match to TRBD1 (6 bases). This CDR3 spans 18 amino acids. V lost 5 bases, J lost 1 base, and 22 bases lay in between. Germline V gene sequence: CDR1 SGHDN, CDR2 FVKESK. The CDR3 sequence: CASSSDRLPTPGTDTQYF. The CDR3 DNA reads TGTGCCAGCAGCTCAGACAGGCTTCCTACCCCCGGCACAGATACGCAGTATTTT.

The gene calls are TRBV6-6 and TRBJ2-3; D is unclear. The germline gives CDR1 MNHNY, CDR2 SVGAGI (reference sequence). CDR3 length: 12 residues. Trimming pared 0 bases from V and 6 bases from J, leaving 4 bases between. Here the CDR3 reads CASSYSPDTQYF. The DNA for the CDR3 is TGTGCCAGCAGTTACTCCCCGGATACGCAGTATTTT.

The genes are TRBV6-5 and TRBJ1-3; D is uncertain. The CDR3 runs to 15 residues. The germline V gene has CDR1 MNHEY and CDR2 SVGAGI. V shed 6 bases and J shed 4 bases, with 16 bases lying between them. The CDR3 region has the DNA TGTGCCAGCAGGGAGCACCGAGGGCTGGGAAACACCATATATTTT. Protein sequence: CASREHRGLGNTIYF.